This TCR beta chain appears in the sequencing data of a study of blood T cell repertoires in COVID-19. Study summary: Acute and convalescent COVID-19 specimens originated in the United States, Italy and Spain. Sources were T cells, B-cell-depleted T cells, or PBMCs; the material itself was cDNA or gDNA.

In the original analysis: Estimation of nucleated cell counts relied on the amplification of reference gene primers. Sequenced by immunoSEQ multiplex PCR; TCRdb stores in-frame clones only, minus some. The DNA was the basis for D and trimming; V, J and clone size are from that table. The sample contains around 80,000 clones, around nine tenths of which appear only once. The length of the CDR3 is 14 residues. Germline CDR1 and CDR2: SGHRS and YFSETQ. The V and J ends lost 1 base and 2 bases respectively, with 10 bases between them. The clonotype originates from a man between 60 and 75 years old with acute or convalescent COVID-19. The material sequenced was peripheral blood. J is TRBJ2-7 and V is TRBV5-1; D is unclear. The CDR3 reads CASSLSGETYEQYF. Written as DNA, the CDR3 is TGCGCCAGCAGCTTGTCAGGCGAGACCTACGAGCAGTACTTC.